Shown below are 15 T cell receptor beta chains from a single sample sequenced in a study of radiation and T cells in renal cell carcinoma. The assay was immunoSEQ multiplex PCR, and TCRdb's table has in-frame clones only and misses some. The table has approximately 75,000 clones, around 76% seen once. Time point: blood 2 weeks post-SBRT. Treatment meaning: 15 Gy SBRT to primary tumor, nephrectomy 4 weeks later. The sequencing here drew on blood, taken from a patient whose treatment included radiotherapy and nephrectomy. Receptors originate from a man in his sixties with renal cell carcinoma.

J is TRBJ1-5 and V is TRBV11-2; D possibly corresponds to TRBD1 (5 bases). Germline lookup yields CDR1 SGHAT and CDR2 FQNNGV. Trimming cost V 2 bases and J 7 bases, with 15 bases left between them. The CDR3 consists of 15 residues. The CDR3 nucleotides read TGTGCCAGCAGCTTAAATAGTGGGCAGGGACAGCCCCAGCATTTT. Its translation: CASSLNSGQGQPQHF.

This chain connects TRBV7-9 to TRBJ1-2; TRBD1 might be the D (5 bases). The CDR3 covers 13 residues. The germline CDR1 and CDR2 sequences are SEHNR and FQNEAQ (reference sequence). Deletions cut 5 bases from V and 5 bases from J, with 12 bases between. The CDR3 is CASSPGPGYGYTF. In nucleotides, the CDR3 is TGTGCCAGCAGCCCAGGGCCAGGGTATGGCTACACCTTC.

The chain couples TRBV15 to TRBJ2-7; D possibly corresponds to TRBD2 (7 bases). This CDR3 is 16 amino acids long. V dropped 3 bases and J dropped 2 bases, with 17 bases sitting between them. Germline lookup yields CDR1 LNHNV and CDR2 YYDKDF (reference sequence). Here the CDR3 reads CATSRGHSGSPYEQYF. The CDR3 DNA reads as TGTGCCACCAGCAGGGGACATAGCGGGTCTCCCTACGAGCAGTACTTC. The entire variable domain, with the rest obtained from reference TRBV15 and TRBJ2-7, is as follows: DAMVIQNPRYQVTQFGKPVTLSCSQTLNHNVMYWYQQKSSQAPKLLFHYYDKDFNNEADTPDNFQSRRPNTSFCFLDIRSPGLGDTAMYLCATSRGHSGSPYEQYFGPGTRLTVT.

Comment on this clone: Lacking the conserved final phenylalanine or tryptophan, this CDR3 likely reflects a read error. J is TRBJ1-1 and V is TRBV19, with D unclear. This CDR3 has 13 amino acids. Trimming took off 6 bases at V and 10 bases at J, with 18 bases between the two ends. CDR1 is LNHDA, CDR2 SQIVND, per germline (reference sequence). The CDR3 here is CASRTDATGGAFL. CDR3 nucleotide sequence: TGTGCCAGTAGGACCGACGCCACCGGAGGAGCTTTCCTT.

The chain carries TRBV4-3 and TRBJ1-2, with 7 bases identical to TRBD1. V trimming: 0 bases; J trimming: 0 bases; junction bases outside the gene matches: 1. The CDR3 consists of 15 residues. Germline V CDR1 and CDR2: LGHNA, YSLEER. CDR3 residues: CASSQDRGTNYGYTF. The CDR3 region has the DNA TGCGCCAGCAGCCAAGACAGGGGGACTAACTATGGCTACACCTTC.

The rearrangement links TRBV5-4 to TRBJ2-3; 9 nucleotides align to TRBD1. V gave up 5 bases and J gave up 4 bases; unmatched junction bases: 8. The germline V gene encodes CDR1 SGHNT and CDR2 YYREEE (reference sequence). The CDR3 consists of 15 residues. The DNA for the CDR3 is TGTGCCAGCAGTCCTCCGGGACAGGGTCCAGATACGCAGTATTTT. Amino acid sequence: CASSPPGQGPDTQYF.

The genes are TRBV6-6 and TRBJ1-4; 11 positions agree with TRBD1. The ends lost 6 bases at V and 7 bases at J; junction bases unmatched: 1. Germline CDR1 is MNHNY and CDR2 is SVGAGI (reference sequence). The CDR3 totals 13 residues. CDR3 in DNA: TGTGCCAGCAGGGACAGGGGGCCTGAAAAACTGTTTTTT. Its translation is CASRDRGPEKLFF.

J is TRBJ1-1 and V is TRBV4-3, with a possible D match to TRBD1 (6 bases). Germline lookup yields CDR1 LGHNA and CDR2 YSLEER. The CDR3 runs to 14 residues. Deletions cut 1 base from V and 11 bases from J, with 17 bases between. In nucleotides, the CDR3 is TGCGCCAGCAGCCAAGCCCCTCCCCAGGGGAGGGCTTTCTTT. Encoded protein: CASSQAPPQGRAFF.

The chain uses TRBV10-3 and TRBJ2-2, with D possibly matching TRBD2 (5 bases). The V gene's germline CDR1 is ENHRY and CDR2 SYGVKD. Trimming pared 5 bases from V and 8 bases from J, leaving 15 bases between. This CDR3 spans 14 amino acids. The DNA for the CDR3 is TGTGCCATCAGTAAGCGGCCTGAAGTGGGGGAGCTGTTTTTT. It specifies CAISKRPEVGELFF.

This chain links TRBV19 with TRBJ2-1; weak D call: TRBD2 (6 bases). The V gene lost 8 bases and the J gene lost 4 bases, with 12 bases spanning the gap. Germline CDR1 is LNHDA and CDR2 is SQIVND (reference sequence). This CDR3 is built from 13 residues. Here the CDR3 DNA reads TGTGCCAGTTCCCAGACTAGTTACAATGAGCAGTTCTTC. Protein product: CASSQTSYNEQFF.

The genes are TRBV7-9 and TRBJ1-2; no definite D call. The V end lost 5 bases, the J end lost 3 bases, and 7 bases lay between the germline ends. This CDR3 contains 12 residues. Germline V gene lookup returns CDR1 SEHNR and CDR2 FQNEAQ (reference sequence). The CDR3 coding sequence is TGTGCCAGCAGCCGCCAGGACTATGGCTACACCTTC. It codes for CASSRQDYGYTF.

This clone was detected once. The chain joins TRBV15 to TRBJ1-5; D uncertain. The length of the CDR3 is 14 residues. V shed 3 bases and J shed 5 bases, with 11 bases lying between them. CDR1 is LNHNV and CDR2 is YYDKDF in the germline V gene (reference sequence). The CDR3 DNA reads TGTGCCACCAGCAGCCGTGGAGGGCATCAGCCCCAGCATTTT. This codes for CATSSRGGHQPQHF.

This chain uses TRBV6-5 with TRBJ2-7, with D possibly TRBD1 on 6 matching bases. CDR3 size: 14 residues. Trimming took off 6 bases at V and 6 bases at J, with 18 bases between the two ends. Germline CDR1 MNHEY, CDR2 SVGAGI. For the CDR3, the DNA is TGTGCCAGCAGCCTAGGGGGAACCCCGCTCGAGCAGTACTTC. Its translation: CASSLGGTPLEQYF.

J is TRBJ2-7 and V is TRBV5-6; D ambiguous. Germline V gene lookup returns CDR1 SGHDT and CDR2 YYEEEE. The CDR3 runs 12 residues. V lost 1 base and J lost 3, with 5 bases in between. The CDR3 reads CASSLQHYEQYF. For the CDR3, the DNA is TGTGCCAGCAGCTTGCAGCACTACGAGCAGTACTTC.

The chain recombines TRBV11-3 with TRBJ2-1, with 8 bases aligning to TRBD1. This CDR3 comprises 13 residues. The V and J ends lost 4 bases and 12 bases, in that order; junction bases with no gene match: 8. Looked up from germline, CDR1 is SGHNT and CDR2 is YENEEA. CDR3 in DNA: TGTGCCAGCAGCTCGAGACAGGGGCGAGGGCAGTTCTTC. Translation gives CASSSRQGRGQFF.